The clone carrying this T cell receptor (beta chain) was observed a handful of times. These data belong to a study of metastatic and nonmetastatic thyroid tumors. Study background: Comparative analysis of repertoires was undertaken across blood and tumor or nodule tissue obtained from malignant and benign thyroid patients.

Original analysis: Differences in CDR3 between clinicopathological groups were drawn on to build a classifier intended to discriminate distant-metastatic papillary thyroid cancer patients. TCRdb re-called clones from the PCR reads using MiXCR. The V and J calls follow TCRdb's processing rather than the paper's. The repertoire consists of 15,000 to 20,000 clones, with 30% to 35% occurring once and the leading ten covering under 25%. Not a single patient had been given any form of treatment at any point before undergoing thyroid surgery. The CDR3 totals 13 residues. Germline V gene sequence: CDR1 SGHTA, CDR2 FQGTGA. V lost 0 bases and J 2 bases, leaving 3 bases between the germline ends.

This clonotype originated in a female donor with papillary thyroid cancer or a benign thyroid nodule (not recorded which). Some clones in this sample may be carry-over from other donors' samples. Sequenced sample: adjacent normal tissue. The J gene is TRBJ2-3, the V gene TRBV7-3; unclear D gene. The DNA for the CDR3 is TGTGCCAGCAGCTTAACGTACACAGATACGCAGTATTTT. Its translation: CASSLTYTDTQYF.